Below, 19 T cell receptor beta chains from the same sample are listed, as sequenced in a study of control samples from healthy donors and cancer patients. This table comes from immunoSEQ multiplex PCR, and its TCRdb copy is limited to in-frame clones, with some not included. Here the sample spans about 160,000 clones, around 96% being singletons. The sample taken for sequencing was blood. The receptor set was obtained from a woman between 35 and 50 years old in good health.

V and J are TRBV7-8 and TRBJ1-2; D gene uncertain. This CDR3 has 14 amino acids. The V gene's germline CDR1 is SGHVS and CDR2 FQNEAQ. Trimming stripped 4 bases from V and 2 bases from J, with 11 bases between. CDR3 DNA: TGTGCCAGCAGCTCATTACAGAAGAACTATGGCTACACCTTC. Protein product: CASSSLQKNYGYTF.

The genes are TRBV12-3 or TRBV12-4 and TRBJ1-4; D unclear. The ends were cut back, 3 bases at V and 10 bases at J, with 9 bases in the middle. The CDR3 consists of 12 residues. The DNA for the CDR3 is TGTGCCAGCAGTTTGGGTCCGGGAAAACTGTTTTTT. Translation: CASSLGPGKLFF.

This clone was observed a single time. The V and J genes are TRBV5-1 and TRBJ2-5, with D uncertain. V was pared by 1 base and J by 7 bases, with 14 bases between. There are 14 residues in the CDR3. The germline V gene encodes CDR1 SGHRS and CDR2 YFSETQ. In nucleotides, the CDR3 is TGCGCCAGCAGCTTGTCGCAGAGCCTGGGGACCCAGTACTTC. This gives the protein CASSLSQSLGTQYF.

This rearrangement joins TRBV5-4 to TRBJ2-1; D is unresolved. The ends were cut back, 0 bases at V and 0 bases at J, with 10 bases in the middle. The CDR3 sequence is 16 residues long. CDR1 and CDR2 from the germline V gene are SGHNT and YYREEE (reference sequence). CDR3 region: CASSLVGYSSYNEQFF. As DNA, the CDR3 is TGTGCCAGCAGCTTGGTGGGGTACAGCTCCTACAATGAGCAGTTCTTC.

The CDR3 reads CASNSRTEAFF. The CDR3 nucleotides are TGTGCCAGTAATTCGCGGACTGAAGCTTTCTTT. J is TRBJ1-1 and V is TRBV19; D is unresolved. Trimming took off 7 bases at V and 5 bases at J, with 8 bases between the two ends. The CDR3 contains 11 residues. The germline V gene encodes CDR1 LNHDA and CDR2 SQIVND (reference sequence).

The CDR3 DNA follows: TGTGCCAGCAGTTACGATGGGATTTACGAGCAGTACTTC. Amino acid sequence: CASSYDGIYEQYF. The chain carries TRBV6-2 or TRBV6-3 and TRBJ2-7; D unresolved. The CDR3 contains 13 residues. Germline CDR1 and CDR2: MNHEY and SVGEGT. Trimming pared 2 bases from V and 4 bases from J, leaving 9 bases between.

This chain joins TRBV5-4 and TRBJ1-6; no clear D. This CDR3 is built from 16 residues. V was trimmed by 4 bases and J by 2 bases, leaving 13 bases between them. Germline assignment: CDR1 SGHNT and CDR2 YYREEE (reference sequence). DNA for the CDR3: TGTGCCAGCAGCCCTGACCCCACGGCCTATAATTCACCCCTCCACTTT. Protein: CASSPDPTAYNSPLHF.

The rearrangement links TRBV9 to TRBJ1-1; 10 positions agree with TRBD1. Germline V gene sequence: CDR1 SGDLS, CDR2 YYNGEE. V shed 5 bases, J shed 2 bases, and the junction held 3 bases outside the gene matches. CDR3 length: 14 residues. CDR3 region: CASSPTGGNTEAFF. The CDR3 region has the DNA TGTGCCAGCAGTCCGACAGGGGGCAACACTGAAGCTTTCTTT.

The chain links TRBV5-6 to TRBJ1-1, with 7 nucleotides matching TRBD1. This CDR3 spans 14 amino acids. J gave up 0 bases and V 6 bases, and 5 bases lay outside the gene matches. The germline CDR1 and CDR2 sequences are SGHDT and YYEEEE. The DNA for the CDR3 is TGTGCCAGCACCAGGGACAGATTGAACACTGAAGCTTTCTTT. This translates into CASTRDRLNTEAFF. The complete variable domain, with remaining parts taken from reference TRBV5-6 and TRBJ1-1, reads DAGVTQSPTHLIKTRGQQVTLRCSPKSGHDTVSWYQQALGQGPQFIFQYYEEEERQRGNFPDRFSGHQFPNYSSELNVNALLLGDSALYLCASTRDRLNTEAFFGQGTRLTVV.

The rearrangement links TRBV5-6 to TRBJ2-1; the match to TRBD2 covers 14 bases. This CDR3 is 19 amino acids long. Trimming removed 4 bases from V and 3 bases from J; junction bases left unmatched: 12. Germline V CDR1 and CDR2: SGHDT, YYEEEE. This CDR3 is CASSPGGGLAGGIYNEQFF. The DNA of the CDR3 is TGTGCCAGCAGCCCAGGAGGCGGACTAGCGGGAGGAATCTACAATGAGCAGTTCTTC.

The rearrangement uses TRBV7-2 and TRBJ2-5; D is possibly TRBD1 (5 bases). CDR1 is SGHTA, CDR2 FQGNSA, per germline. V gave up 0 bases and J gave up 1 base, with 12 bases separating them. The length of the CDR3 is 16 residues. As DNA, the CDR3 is TGTGCCAGCAGCTTAGCGCTGAGTAGGGGCCAAGAGACCCAGTACTTC. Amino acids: CASSLALSRGQETQYF.

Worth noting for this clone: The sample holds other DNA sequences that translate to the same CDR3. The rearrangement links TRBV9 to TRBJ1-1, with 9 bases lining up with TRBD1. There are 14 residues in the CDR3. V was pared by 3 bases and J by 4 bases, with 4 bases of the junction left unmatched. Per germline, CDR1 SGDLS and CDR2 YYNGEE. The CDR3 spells CASSGTGVVTEAFF. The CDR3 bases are TGTGCCAGCAGCGGGACAGGGGTGGTCACTGAAGCTTTCTTT. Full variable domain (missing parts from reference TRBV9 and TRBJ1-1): DSGVTQTPKHLITATGQRVTLRCSPRSGDLSVYWYQQSLDQGLQFLIQYYNGEERAKGNILERFSAQQFPDLHSELNLSSLELGDSALYFCASSGTGVVTEAFFGQGTRLTVV.

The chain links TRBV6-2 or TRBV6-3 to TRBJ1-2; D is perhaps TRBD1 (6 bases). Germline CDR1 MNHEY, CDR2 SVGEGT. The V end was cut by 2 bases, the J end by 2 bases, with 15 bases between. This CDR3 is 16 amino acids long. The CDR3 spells CASSYGTPRRNYGYTF. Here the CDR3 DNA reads TGTGCCAGCAGTTACGGGACACCGAGACGCAACTATGGCTACACCTTC.

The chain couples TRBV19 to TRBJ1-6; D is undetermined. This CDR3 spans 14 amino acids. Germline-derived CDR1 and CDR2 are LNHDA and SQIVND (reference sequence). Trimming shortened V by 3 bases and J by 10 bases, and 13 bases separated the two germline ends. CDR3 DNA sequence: TGTGCCAGTAGTATCCCGGTGTTGGAATCACCCCTCCACTTT. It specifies CASSIPVLESPLHF.

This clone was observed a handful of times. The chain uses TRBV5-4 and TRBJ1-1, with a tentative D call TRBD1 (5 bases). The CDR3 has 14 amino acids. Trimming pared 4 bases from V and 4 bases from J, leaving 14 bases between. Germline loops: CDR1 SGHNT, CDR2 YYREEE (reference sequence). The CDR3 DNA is TGTGCCAGCAGCCCTCGTGGGGGGAGCACTGAAGCTTTCTTT. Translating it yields CASSPRGGSTEAFF.

The CDR3 here is CAWSPGGDLEAFF. CDR3 in DNA: TGTGCCTGGAGCCCCGGGGGGGACTTAGAAGCTTTCTTT. This sequence joins TRBV30 and TRBJ1-1, with a tentative D call TRBD1 (5 bases). V lost 3 bases to trimming and J lost 8 bases, with 16 bases between them. The CDR3 runs to 13 residues. Germline V CDR1 and CDR2: GTSNPN, SVGIG (reference sequence).

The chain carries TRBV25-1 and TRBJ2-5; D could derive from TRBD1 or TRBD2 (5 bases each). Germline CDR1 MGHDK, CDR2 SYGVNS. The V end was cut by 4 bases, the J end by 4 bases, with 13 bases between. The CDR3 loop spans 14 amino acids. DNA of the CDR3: TGTGCCAGCAGTGTCGGGACCGTCCGAGAGACCCAGTACTTC. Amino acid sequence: CASSVGTVRETQYF.

CDR3 nucleotide sequence: TGTGCCAGCAGCTTAGGGACGGACTCTAATGAAAAACTGTTTTTT. Its protein product is CASSLGTDSNEKLFF. The rearrangement uses TRBV7-9 and TRBJ1-4, with D uncertain. Trimming pared 1 base from V and 3 bases from J, leaving 9 bases between. Germline loops: CDR1 SEHNR, CDR2 FQNEAQ (reference sequence). CDR3 length: 15 amino acids.

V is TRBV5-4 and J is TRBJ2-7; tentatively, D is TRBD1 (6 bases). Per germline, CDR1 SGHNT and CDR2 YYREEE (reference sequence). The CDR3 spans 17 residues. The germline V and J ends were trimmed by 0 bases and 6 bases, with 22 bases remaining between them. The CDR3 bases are TGTGCCAGCAGCTTGGGTCCGACAGGCCTTCCTCCTACCGAGCAGTACTTC. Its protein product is CASSLGPTGLPPTEQYF.